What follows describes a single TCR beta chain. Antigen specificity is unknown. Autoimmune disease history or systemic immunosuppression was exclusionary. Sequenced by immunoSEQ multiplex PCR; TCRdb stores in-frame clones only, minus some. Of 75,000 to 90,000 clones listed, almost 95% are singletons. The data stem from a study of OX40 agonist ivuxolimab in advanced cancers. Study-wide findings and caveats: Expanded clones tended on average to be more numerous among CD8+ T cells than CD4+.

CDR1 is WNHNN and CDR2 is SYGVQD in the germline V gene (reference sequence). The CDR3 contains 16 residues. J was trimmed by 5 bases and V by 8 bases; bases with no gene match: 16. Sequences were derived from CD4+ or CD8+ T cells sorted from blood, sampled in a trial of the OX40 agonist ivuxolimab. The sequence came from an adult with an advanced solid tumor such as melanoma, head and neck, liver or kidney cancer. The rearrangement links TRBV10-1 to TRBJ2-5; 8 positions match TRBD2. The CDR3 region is CASPHPTAGVLETQYF. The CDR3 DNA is TGCGCCAGCCCCCACCCGACAGCGGGAGTGCTGGAGACCCAGTACTTC.